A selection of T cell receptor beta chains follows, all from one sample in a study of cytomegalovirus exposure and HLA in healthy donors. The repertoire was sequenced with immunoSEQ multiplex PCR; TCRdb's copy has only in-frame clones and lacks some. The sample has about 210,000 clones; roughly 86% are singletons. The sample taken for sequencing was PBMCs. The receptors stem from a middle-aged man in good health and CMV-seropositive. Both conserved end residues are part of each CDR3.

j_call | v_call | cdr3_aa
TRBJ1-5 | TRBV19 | CASSPGSNQPQHF
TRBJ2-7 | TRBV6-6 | CASKNRTSYEQYF
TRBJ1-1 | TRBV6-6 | CASSADSRGNTEAFF
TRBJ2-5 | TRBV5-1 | CASSLGDREQETQYF
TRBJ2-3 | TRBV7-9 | CASSLGPGGADTQYF
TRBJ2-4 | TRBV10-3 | CAISESNEVPKNIQYF
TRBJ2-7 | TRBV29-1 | CSVEGQESSYEQYF
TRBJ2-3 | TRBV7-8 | CASSPKFTGTDTQYF
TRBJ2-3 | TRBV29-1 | CSVGLAGADTQYF
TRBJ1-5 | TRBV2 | CASTPRAYQPQHF
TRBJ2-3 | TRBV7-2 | CASSLGSGTNTDTQYF
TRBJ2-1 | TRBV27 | CASSFCRGVEQFF
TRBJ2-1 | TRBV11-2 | CASSFSSGGSPYNEQFF
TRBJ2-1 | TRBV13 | CASSQSGRTYNEQFF
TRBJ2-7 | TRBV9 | CVSSASWSSDEQYF
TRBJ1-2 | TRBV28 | CASSIPPGQGHYGYTF
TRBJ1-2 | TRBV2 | CASSGDGDWTYGYTF
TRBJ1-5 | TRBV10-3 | CAISEQGSNQPQHF
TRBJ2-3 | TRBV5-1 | CASNFRGRATDTQYF
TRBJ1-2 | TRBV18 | CASSPPTGVGYTF
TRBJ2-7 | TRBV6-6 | CASMLGQGVQYF
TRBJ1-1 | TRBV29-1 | CSIRVENTEAFF
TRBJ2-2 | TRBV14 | CASSFDRATGELFF
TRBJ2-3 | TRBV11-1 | CASSGGRTGVQYF
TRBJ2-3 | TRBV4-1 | CASSHSGQSTDTQYF
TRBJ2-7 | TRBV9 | CASSLGGSGEQYF
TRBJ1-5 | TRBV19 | CASTPRVNQPQHF
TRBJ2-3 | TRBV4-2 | CASRSRLAETTDTQYF
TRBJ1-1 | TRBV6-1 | CASSATGQNTEAFF
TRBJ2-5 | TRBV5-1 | CASSLGRGAVETQYF
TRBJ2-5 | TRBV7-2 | CASSWPGFQETQYF
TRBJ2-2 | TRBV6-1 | CASSDGGTNTGELFF
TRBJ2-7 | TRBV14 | CASSQGTIAYEQYF
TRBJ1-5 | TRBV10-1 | CASLLGRDIQPQHF
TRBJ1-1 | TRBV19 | CASSLGRYGAFF
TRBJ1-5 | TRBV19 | CASSPTGGRDQPQHF
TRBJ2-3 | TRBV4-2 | CASSRQTSQGRGSTDTQYF
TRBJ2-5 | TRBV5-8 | CASSFGTGGAGETQYF
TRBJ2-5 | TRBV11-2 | CSCGSGETQYF
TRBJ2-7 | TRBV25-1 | CASSATRTGGAYEQYF
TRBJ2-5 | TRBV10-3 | CAISELPQAQYF
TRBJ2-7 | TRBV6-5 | CASSPFRHEQYF
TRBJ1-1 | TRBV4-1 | CASSLQGLGTEAFF
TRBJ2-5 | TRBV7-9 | CASRTGGGQETQYF
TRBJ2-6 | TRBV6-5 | CASSSVGSGANVLTF
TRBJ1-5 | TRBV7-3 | CASSLIPAGGSNQPQHF
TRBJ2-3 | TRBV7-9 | CASSLPFRLAKATDTQYF
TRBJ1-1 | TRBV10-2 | CATTQTTGQNTEAFF
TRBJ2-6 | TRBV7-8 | CASSDDRAGANVLTF
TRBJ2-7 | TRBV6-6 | CASSYSIASSYEQYF
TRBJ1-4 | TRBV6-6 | CASSSTEEKLFF
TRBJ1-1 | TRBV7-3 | CASSTREGTEAFF
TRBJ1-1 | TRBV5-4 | CASSWGVKDTEAFF
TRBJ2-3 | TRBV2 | CASSDGGPTTQYF
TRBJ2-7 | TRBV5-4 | CASSLAGRRRSYEQYF
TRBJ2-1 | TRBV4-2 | CASSQPGVAYNEQFF